A selection of T cell receptor beta chains follows, all from one sample in a study of T cells in Graves' hyperthyroidism and ophthalmopathy. TCRdb used MiXCR to reprocess the multiplex PCR reads, holding one entry per CDR3 protein. The sample includes 400,000 to 550,000 distinct CDR3 sequences, roughly 25% of them seen just once. Sequencing was carried out using blood. These receptors originate from a woman aged 25 to 39 with Graves' ophthalmopathy. The CDR3 runs from the conserved cysteine through the conserved F or W. The D gene is left open where the match is weak. Size values are once, few and many counts, or a class for expanded clones, and some rows have none.

cdr3_nt cdr3_aa j_call v_call d_call clone_size
TGCAGCGTTGGTGTGGACAGGTTTGCCTACGAGCAGTACTTC CSVGVDRFAYEQYF TRBJ2-7 TRBV29-1 TRBD1 .
TGCAGTGCTAGAGATCAACCGGACAGGTGGTCCTACGAGCAGTACTTC CSARDQPDRWSYEQYF TRBJ2-7 TRBV20-1 TRBD1 many
TGTGCCAGCACTAAACCGGGACAGGGGTTTCCATTAATCTACTTC CASTKPGQGFPLIYF TRBJ2-7 TRBV6-2/TRBV6-3 TRBD1 many
TGTGCCAGCAGTTTAAGAGGTGATAGCAATCAGCCCCAGCATTTT CASSLRGDSNQPQHF TRBJ1-5 TRBV27 . many
TGTGCCACCCTCGAGGGCAGGGCCAACGAGCAGTACTTC CATLEGRANEQYF TRBJ2-7 TRBV10-3 . .
TGTGCCATCAGTGACCGGGAAACGATCCTCTCTGGAAACACCATATATTTT CAISDRETILSGNTIYF TRBJ1-3 TRBV10-3 . many
TGCAGCGTTGAAGGGCAAAAAGAGACCCAGTACTTC CSVEGQKETQYF TRBJ2-5 TRBV29-1 . .
TGTGCCAGTATACCGGGACAGGGAGTCAATCAGCCCCAGCATTTT CASIPGQGVNQPQHF TRBJ1-5 TRBV19 TRBD1 many
TGTGCCAGTAGTCCTAGCGGGGGGCCCTACGAGCAGTACTTC CASSPSGGPYEQYF TRBJ2-7 TRBV28 TRBD2 many
TGTGCCAGCAGTTTAACGTGGGGATTGGGGGAGCAGTACTTC CASSLTWGLGEQYF TRBJ2-7 TRBV27 . many
TGCGCCAGCAGCCAAGATGGCATTGGGATCACTGAAGCTTTCTTT CASSQDGIGITEAFF TRBJ1-1 TRBV4-3 . .